The 18 T cell receptor beta chains in this list originate from one sample, sequenced in a study of T cell responses to AZD1222 COVID-19 vaccine. Only in-frame clones appear in the TCRdb table, and some are missing; sequencing was by immunoSEQ multiplex PCR. The data contain some 110,000 clones, 90% of them singletons. Sequences were derived from peripheral blood, sampled on day 0 of AZD1222 vaccination. Every receptor here comes from an adult in good health.

This rearrangement joins TRBV25-1 to TRBJ2-7, with 8 positions matching TRBD1. The ends lost 6 bases at V and 4 bases at J; junction bases unmatched: 2. The CDR3 is 12 amino acids. CDR1 is MGHDK and CDR2 is SYGVNS in the germline V gene. The CDR3 sequence is CASSWTGYEQYF. The CDR3 DNA reads TGTGCCAGCAGCTGGACAGGGTACGAGCAGTACTTC.

This clone appeared a few times. The V call is TRBV6-2 or TRBV6-3, the J call TRBJ1-4; TRBD1 agrees at 9 bases. The V gene end was trimmed by 4 bases and the J gene end by 8 bases; junction bases not matched to a gene: 11. Germline V gene data show CDR1 as MNHEY and CDR2 as SVGEGT. This CDR3 is 16 amino acids long. The CDR3 sequence is CASSSYYRGRGEKLFF. The CDR3 nucleotides are TGTGCCAGCAGTTCCTACTACAGGGGGCGAGGAGAAAAACTGTTTTTT.

The gene calls are TRBV4-3 and TRBJ1-3; D ambiguous. This CDR3 is 16 amino acids long. Trimming left V 3 bases short and J 3 bases short, with 15 bases between. CDR1 is LGHNA and CDR2 is YSLEER in the germline V gene. CDR3 in DNA: TGCGCCAGCAGCCAGCCCCCGGCGGGTAGTGGAAACACCATATATTTT. The encoded protein is CASSQPPAGSGNTIYF.

This chain joins TRBV18 and TRBJ1-2, with TRBD1 matching over 9 bases. Germline values: CDR1 KGHSH, CDR2 LQKENI. This CDR3 region has 14 residues. The V gene end was trimmed by 6 bases and the J gene end by 2 bases; junction bases not matched to a gene: 4. The CDR3: CASSAGQGNYGYTF. The CDR3 nucleotides read TGTGCCAGCTCGGCGGGACAGGGAAACTATGGCTACACCTTC.

The chain couples TRBV12-3 or TRBV12-4 to TRBJ1-1; D is unclear. Trimming took off 2 bases at V and 6 bases at J, with 7 bases between the two ends. The CDR3 is 12 amino acids. CDR3 coding DNA: TGTGCCAGCAGTTTATATGCAGCTGAAGCTTTCTTT. Protein sequence: CASSLYAAEAFF.

V is TRBV6-4 and J is TRBJ2-3; D is uncertain. Germline V gene sequence: CDR1 MRHNA, CDR2 SNTAGT. The V end was cut by 6 bases, the J end by 0 bases, with 19 bases between. CDR3 length equals 17 residues. CDR3 in amino acids: CASSPGSTAYSTDTQYF. In DNA, the CDR3 is TGTGCCAGCAGCCCTGGGTCAACGGCGTACAGCACAGATACGCAGTATTTT.

The table lists this clone with a count of one. J is TRBJ2-3 and V is TRBV2, with TRBD1 matching over 9 bases. With 8 bases clipped from V and 4 bases from J, the junction kept 7 bases outside the gene matches. Germline CDR1 reads SNHLY; CDR2 reads FYNNEI. This CDR3 region has 14 residues. The CDR3 nucleotides read TGTGCCAGCCTACAGGGGGCCTCCCCAGATACGCAGTATTTT. Residues: CASLQGASPDTQYF.

As for this clone: A read error may account for a junction end that differs from germline. The chain employs TRBV7-8 and TRBJ2-7; 12 nucleotides align to TRBD2. There are 14 residues in the CDR3. Germline loops: CDR1 SGHVS, CDR2 FQNEAQ. In DNA form, the CDR3 reads TGTGCCAGCAGCTTCGGGACTAGCGGGCCTTATTCGCACTTC. Its translation is CASSFGTSGPYSHF.

The J gene is TRBJ1-1, the V gene TRBV4-1, with D possibly being TRBD1 (5 bases). This CDR3 comprises 15 residues. The germline V and J ends were trimmed by 1 base and 5 bases, with 14 bases remaining between them. Per the germline V gene, CDR1 is MGHRA and CDR2 is YSYEKL. CDR3 sequence: CASSQGGRVGTEAFF. The CDR3 nucleotides read TGCGCCAGCAGCCAAGGGGGACGGGTTGGGACTGAAGCTTTCTTT.

V is TRBV11-2 and J is TRBJ2-1; 11 positions match TRBD2. CDR1 and CDR2 (germline): SGHAT, FQNNGV. The CDR3 totals 15 residues. V gave up 1 base and J gave up 9 bases; unmatched junction bases: 5. CDR3 bases: TGTGCCAGCAGCTTAGGATTAGCGGGAGGGGGTGAGCAGTTCTTC. The encoded protein is CASSLGLAGGGEQFF.

This chain links TRBV7-2 with TRBJ1-2; D is undetermined. CDR3 length: 12 amino acids. CDR1 is SGHTA and CDR2 is FQGNSA in the germline V gene. V was clipped by 2 bases and J by 5 bases, with 6 bases between them. The CDR3 region has the DNA TGTGCCAGCAGCTTACGTCCGTATGGCTACACCTTC. Translation gives CASSLRPYGYTF.

The chain combines TRBV6-5 with TRBJ2-7; the D gene could be TRBD1 or TRBD2 (5 bases each). This CDR3 comprises 14 residues. V lost 7 bases and J lost 3, with 16 bases in between. Germline CDR1 and CDR2: MNHEY and SVGAGI. The CDR3 reads CASTPPGRLYEQYF. The CDR3 DNA reads TGTGCCAGCACCCCGCCGGGACGGCTCTACGAGCAGTACTTC.

The chain combines TRBV12-3 or TRBV12-4 with TRBJ1-4; D is possibly TRBD1 (5 bases). With 3 bases removed from V and 8 bases from J, the gap between germline ends came to 10 bases. The CDR3 is made up of 13 amino acids. Written as DNA, the CDR3 is TGTGCCAGCAGTTTCCGACAGAGGGAAAAACTGTTTTTT. Encoded protein: CASSFRQREKLFF.

The rearrangement uses TRBV5-1 and TRBJ1-1, with D maybe TRBD1 (6 bases). This CDR3 is built from 14 residues. Trimming shortened V by 1 base and J by 1 base, and 8 bases separated the two germline ends. From germline, CDR1 is SGHRS and CDR2 YFSETQ. The CDR3 coding sequence is TGCGCCAGCAGCTTGAGGACAGCGAACACTGAAGCTTTCTTT. Encoded protein: CASSLRTANTEAFF.

The chain is built from TRBV13 and TRBJ2-4, with 7 bases lining up with TRBD2. Looked up from germline, CDR1 is PRHDT and CDR2 is FYEKMQ (reference sequence). The CDR3 spans 15 residues. V gave up 0 bases and J gave up 7 bases; unmatched junction bases: 6. The CDR3 region is CASSLGGGSRNIQYF. CDR3 DNA sequence: TGTGCCAGCAGCTTAGGCGGCGGGAGTCGGAACATTCAGTACTTC.

The chain combines TRBV6-5 with TRBJ1-5, with D unclear. CDR3 length: 14 residues. The V end was cut by 5 bases, the J end by 4 bases, with 12 bases between. The germline CDR1 and CDR2 sequences are MNHEY and SVGAGI. The CDR3 nucleotides read TGTGCCAGCAGTCCCGGACGGAGAAATCAGCCCCAGCATTTT. This gives the protein CASSPGRRNQPQHF.

The rearrangement joins TRBV29-1 to TRBJ2-1, with 9 bases fitting TRBD1. The V gene's germline CDR1 is SQVTM and CDR2 ANQGSEA. J gave up 14 bases and V 6 bases, and 8 bases lay outside the gene matches. This CDR3 has 11 residues. In nucleotides, the CDR3 is TGCAGCGTGGGCCGGGACAGGGTGAAGTTCTTC. Residues: CSVGRDRVKFF.

This chain links TRBV5-6 with TRBJ1-3; the D is unclear. Germline assignment: CDR1 SGHDT and CDR2 YYEEEE. The CDR3 sequence is 14 residues long. Trimming left V 2 bases short and J 0 bases short, with 6 bases between. The CDR3 protein is CASSLELSGNTIYF. DNA for the CDR3: TGTGCCAGCAGCTTAGAGCTCTCTGGAAACACCATATATTTT. Full variable domain (remainder filled in from reference TRBV5-6 and TRBJ1-3): DAGVTQSPTHLIKTRGQQVTLRCSPKSGHDTVSWYQQALGQGPQFIFQYYEEEERQRGNFPDRFSGHQFPNYSSELNVNALLLGDSALYLCASSLELSGNTIYFGEGSWLTVV.